This entry lists 15 T cell receptor beta chains sequenced from one sample in a study of OX40 agonist ivuxolimab in advanced cancers. Some clones are missing from TCRdb's copy, which holds only in-frame ones; the method was immunoSEQ multiplex PCR. The table shows around 60,000 clones, with around 88% occurring only once. The material was CD4+ or CD8+ T cells sorted from blood, obtained in a trial of the OX40 agonist ivuxolimab. The receptor source for this set is an adult with an advanced solid tumor such as melanoma, head and neck, liver or kidney cancer.

The chain is built from TRBV7-3 and TRBJ2-1; TRBD2 aligns across 8 bases. The length of the CDR3 is 14 residues. CDR1 is SGHTA, CDR2 FQGTGA, per germline. V was clipped by 5 bases and J by 9 bases; unmatched bases: 9. CDR3 in amino acids: CASSPTSGPGEQFF. CDR3 sequence (DNA): TGTGCCAGCAGCCCCACTAGCGGACCTGGTGAGCAGTTCTTC.

CDR3 in amino acids: CAWKRRSTYEQYF. As DNA, the CDR3 is TGTGCCTGGAAACGCAGGTCCACCTACGAGCAGTACTTC. This chain links TRBV30 with TRBJ2-7, with D hard to call. The germline V gene encodes CDR1 GTSNPN and CDR2 SVGIG (reference sequence). The germline V and J ends were trimmed by 4 bases and 2 bases, with 12 bases remaining between them. This CDR3 spans 13 amino acids.

The rearrangement joins TRBV2 to TRBJ2-5, with 8 bases fitting TRBD1. After removal of 6 bases from V and 2 bases from J, the junction contained 5 bases not matched to a gene. Per germline, CDR1 SNHLY and CDR2 FYNNEI. The CDR3 runs to 14 residues. CDR3 coding DNA: TGTGCCAGCAGCCGGGACAGGAAACAAGAGACCCAGTACTTC. Protein sequence: CASSRDRKQETQYF.

J is TRBJ2-5 and V is TRBV30, with D uncertain. Trimming shortened V by 2 bases and J by 4 bases, and 8 bases separated the two germline ends. CDR3 length: 12 residues. Germline CDR1 GTSNPN, CDR2 SVGIG (reference sequence). This CDR3 is CAWSPGRETQYF. CDR3 DNA sequence: TGTGCCTGGAGTCCTGGCCGAGAGACCCAGTACTTC. Supplemented by reference TRBV30 and TRBJ2-5, the full variable domain reads SQTIHQWPATLVQPVGSPLSLECTVEGTSNPNLYWYRQAAGRGLQLLFYSVGIGQISSEVPQNLSASRPQDRQFILSSKKLLLSDSGFYLCAWSPGRETQYFGPGTRLLVL.

The chain uses TRBV5-1 and TRBJ1-1, with no clear D. This CDR3 is built from 15 residues. Trimming stripped 0 bases from V and 2 bases from J, with 11 bases between. Germline V gene data show CDR1 as SGHRS and CDR2 as YFSETQ. CDR3 sequence (DNA): TGCGCCAGCAGCTTGGCCCGGGGTGTCAACACTGAAGCTTTCTTT. This gives the protein CASSLARGVNTEAFF.

The chain employs TRBV4-1 and TRBJ2-1; 9 bases align to TRBD1. The CDR3 sequence is 17 residues long. Germline CDR1 reads MGHRA; CDR2 reads YSYEKL. J gave up 5 bases and V 0 bases, and 8 bases lay outside the gene matches. CDR3 region: CASSQESGGQGDNEQFF. The DNA for the CDR3 is TGCGCCAGCAGCCAAGAGAGTGGGGGACAGGGCGACAATGAGCAGTTCTTC.

Only a few counts were recorded for this clone. V and J are TRBV28 and TRBJ1-1; D gene unclear. The germline V gene has CDR1 MDHEN and CDR2 SYDVKM. The length of the CDR3 is 11 residues. V gave up 8 bases and J gave up 0 bases, with 4 bases separating them. CDR3 amino acids: CASLLNTEAFF. CDR3 DNA: TGTGCCAGCCTCCTGAACACTGAAGCTTTCTTT. Combining the CDR3 with reference TRBV28 and TRBJ1-1 gives the whole variable domain DVKVTQSSRYLVKRTGEKVFLECVQDMDHENMFWYRQDPGLGLRLIYFSYDVKMKEKGDIPEGYSVSREKKERFSLILESASTNQTSMYLCASLLNTEAFFGQGTRLTVV.

The table lists this clone with a few counts. The same CDR3 is also encoded by other DNA sequences in this sample. The V call is TRBV6-5, the J call TRBJ2-5; 7 bases fit TRBD2. J lost 2 bases, V lost 4 bases, and 7 bases had no gene match. Germline assignment: CDR1 MNHEY and CDR2 SVGAGI. The CDR3 is made up of 15 amino acids. CDR3 in amino acids: CASSLAGGRQETQYF. The CDR3 DNA is TGTGCCAGCAGTTTAGCGGGTGGGCGGCAAGAGACCCAGTACTTC.

The V and J genes are TRBV10-3 and TRBJ1-1; possible D gene TRBD1, 5 bases. Germline V gene lookup returns CDR1 ENHRY and CDR2 SYGVKD. CDR3 length equals 14 residues. The germline V and J ends were trimmed by 4 bases and 1 base, with 10 bases remaining between them. CDR3: CAISAGPGNTEAFF. CDR3 bases: TGTGCCATCAGTGCGGGACCTGGGAACACTGAAGCTTTCTTT.

This clone has just a few counts. CDR3 bases: TGTGCCAGCAGCCCAGCGTACGAGCAGTACTTC. Amino acids: CASSPAYEQYF. The chain has TRBV11-2 and TRBJ2-7; D gene ambiguous. Between the trimmed V and J ends, which lost 5 bases and 4 bases, there was a span of 6 bases. CDR3 length equals 11 residues. CDR1 and CDR2 (germline): SGHAT, FQNNGV.

J is TRBJ2-5 and V is TRBV7-3, with D possibly matching TRBD2 (6 bases). V was shortened by 3 bases and J by 5 bases, with 16 bases between the two germline ends. This CDR3 has 15 amino acids. Germline CDR1 SGHTA, CDR2 FQGTGA. CDR3 sequence: CASSFGTGGRETQYF. For the CDR3, the DNA is TGTGCCAGCAGCTTCGGGACTGGGGGACGGGAGACCCAGTACTTC.

This chain links TRBV7-9 with TRBJ2-2; D gene uncertain. The CDR3 is 16 residues long. Looked up from germline, CDR1 is SEHNR and CDR2 is FQNEAQ (reference sequence). V lost 3 bases and J 4 bases, leaving 15 bases between the germline ends. The CDR3 region has the DNA TGTGCCAGCAGCTTGTCGACTTCCTCCCTCACCGGGGAGCTGTTTTTT. It codes for CASSLSTSSLTGELFF.

This rearrangement joins TRBV7-3 to TRBJ2-1, with a tentative D call TRBD2 (7 bases). The CDR3 covers 18 residues. Germline CDR1 SGHTA, CDR2 FQGTGA. V was trimmed by 1 base and J by 5 bases, leaving 21 bases between them. CDR3 nucleotides: TGTGCCAGCAGCTTAAGGGGGCGCGGGAGTAGTTGGAACAATGAGCAGTTCTTC. Encoded protein: CASSLRGRGSSWNNEQFF. The full variable domain, its missing parts supplied by reference TRBV7-3 and TRBJ2-1, is GAGVSQTPSNKVTEKGKYVELRCDPISGHTALYWYRQSLGQGPEFLIYFQGTGAADDSGLPNDRFFAVRPEGSVSTLKIQRTERGDSAVYLCASSLRGRGSSWNNEQFFGPGTRLTVL.

V is TRBV2 and J is TRBJ2-3; the D gene is possibly TRBD1 (7 bases). The V and J ends lost 8 bases and 4 bases respectively, with 10 bases between them. Germline V gives CDR1 SNHLY, CDR2 FYNNEI. The CDR3 totals 12 residues. CDR3 protein: CASQGEADTQYF. The CDR3 DNA sequence: TGTGCCAGCCAGGGGGAGGCAGATACGCAGTATTTT.

The rearrangement joins TRBV19 to TRBJ1-2, with D possibly TRBD1 on 6 matching bases. Germline loops: CDR1 LNHDA, CDR2 SQIVND (reference sequence). V was clipped by 3 bases and J by 6 bases, with 11 bases between them. The CDR3 covers 13 residues. This CDR3 reads CASSIRRGDGYTF. Written as DNA, the CDR3 is TGTGCCAGTAGTATCCGCAGGGGAGATGGCTACACCTTC.